A single sample gave rise to the 16 T cell receptor beta chains below, sequenced in a study of cytomegalovirus exposure and HLA in healthy donors. Produced via immunoSEQ multiplex PCR; TCRdb's table is partial and in-frame only. The repertoire holds 250,000 to 350,000 clones, with 75% to 90% as singletons. Material: PBMCs. The receptors were sampled from a young woman in good health and CMV-seropositive.

The V and J genes are TRBV9 and TRBJ1-2; D gene uncertain. Trimming stripped 0 bases from V and 0 bases from J, with 6 bases between. The CDR3 is 14 amino acids. Germline V gene sequence: CDR1 SGDLS, CDR2 YYNGEE. CDR3 in amino acids: CASSVGPSNYGYTF. DNA of the CDR3: TGTGCCAGCAGCGTAGGACCTTCTAACTATGGCTACACCTTC.

The chain has TRBV6-5 and TRBJ1-2, with D maybe TRBD1 (5 bases). The CDR3 runs to 15 residues. V lost 7 bases to trimming and J lost 4 bases, with 19 bases between them. The germline CDR1 and CDR2 sequences are MNHEY and SVGAGI. The CDR3 reads CASTYAGGESYGYTF. For the CDR3, the DNA is TGTGCCAGCACCTACGCTGGAGGGGAAAGCTATGGCTACACCTTC.

DNA of the CDR3: TGTGCCAGCAGTTTCCGGGGACCTAGGGGCTACACCTTC. Protein sequence: CASSFRGPRGYTF. The rearrangement uses TRBV27 and TRBJ1-2; the D gene is possibly TRBD1 (5 bases). The V gene lost 3 bases and the J gene lost 8 bases, with 13 bases spanning the gap. CDR3 length: 13 amino acids. CDR1 and CDR2 from the germline V gene are MNHEY and SMNVEV (reference sequence).

V and J are TRBV2 and TRBJ1-2; 8 positions agree with TRBD1. Unmatched junction bases numbered 3, after V lost 7 bases and J lost 2 bases. The CDR3 length is 13 residues. The germline gives CDR1 SNHLY, CDR2 FYNNEI. CDR3 in DNA: TGTGCCAGCATACAGGGGGGGAACTATGGCTACACCTTC. Protein: CASIQGGNYGYTF. The full variable domain, with the rest looked up from reference TRBV2 and TRBJ1-2, is EPEVTQTPSHQVTQMGQEVILRCVPISNHLYFYWYRQILGQKVEFLVSFYNNEISEKSEIFDDQFSVERPDGSNFTLKIRSTKLEDSAMYFCASIQGGNYGYTFGSGTRLTVV.

The chain uses TRBV4-3 and TRBJ2-7, with TRBD1 matching 7 bases. Per the germline V gene, CDR1 is LGHNA and CDR2 is YSLEER. The CDR3 extends over 17 amino acids. V was pared by 0 bases and J by 0 bases, with 8 bases of the junction left unmatched. The CDR3 region has the DNA TGCGCCAGCAGCCAAGAACGGGACAGCCAGTCCTCCTACGAGCAGTACTTC. Encoded protein: CASSQERDSQSSYEQYF.

J is TRBJ2-7 and V is TRBV19, with D tentatively TRBD2 (5 bases). This CDR3 region has 13 residues. Germline CDR1 is LNHDA and CDR2 is SQIVND (reference sequence). V was trimmed by 5 bases and J by 7 bases, leaving 15 bases between them. CDR3 nucleotide sequence: TGTGCCAGTAGTTTATCGGGGATAGGAGAGCAGTACTTC. Protein sequence: CASSLSGIGEQYF. Full variable domain (missing parts from reference TRBV19 and TRBJ2-7): DGGITQSPKYLFRKEGQNVTLSCEQNLNHDAMYWYRQDPGQGLRLIYYSQIVNDFQKGDIAEGYSVSREKKESFPLTVTSAQKNPTAFYLCASSLSGIGEQYFGPGTRLTVT.

The count of this clone is one. The V and J genes are TRBV29-1 and TRBJ2-3; D is unresolved. This CDR3 has 15 residues. The V gene's germline CDR1 is SQVTM and CDR2 ANQGSEA. Trimming cost V 3 bases and J 0 bases, with 13 bases left between them. The CDR3 DNA sequence: TGCAGCGTTGATCGCGCCTCTAGGAGCACAGATACGCAGTATTTT. Residues: CSVDRASRSTDTQYF.

This chain connects TRBV6-6 to TRBJ1-3; D perhaps matches TRBD1 (6 bases). V was pared by 7 bases and J by 2 bases, with 12 bases between. Germline CDR1 is MNHNY and CDR2 is SVGAGI (reference sequence). The CDR3 has 14 amino acids. CDR3 nucleotide sequence: TGTGCCAGCACCGACAGGATTACTGGAAACACCATATATTTT. Translation gives CASTDRITGNTIYF.

The gene calls are TRBV6-1 and TRBJ2-7; possibly TRBD1 for D (6 bases). Germline loops: CDR1 MNHNS, CDR2 SASEGT. This CDR3 has 15 residues. Trimming pared 1 base from V and 2 bases from J, leaving 12 bases between. The CDR3 is CASSEVNRATYEQYF. The CDR3 coding sequence is TGTGCCAGCAGTGAAGTCAACAGGGCGACCTACGAGCAGTACTTC.

In its sample, this clone was seen many times. The chain combines TRBV28 with TRBJ2-3; D possibly corresponds to TRBD2 (6 bases). The CDR3 runs 16 residues. Germline values: CDR1 MDHEN, CDR2 SYDVKM. The germline V and J ends were trimmed by 2 bases and 5 bases, with 17 bases remaining between them. CDR3 sequence: CASSLLGGEGRDTQYF. The CDR3 region has the DNA TGTGCCAGCAGTTTACTGGGGGGAGAAGGGAGAGATACGCAGTATTTT. The whole variable domain, remainder taken from reference TRBV28 and TRBJ2-3, is DVKVTQSSRYLVKRTGEKVFLECVQDMDHENMFWYRQDPGLGLRLIYFSYDVKMKEKGDIPEGYSVSREKKERFSLILESASTNQTSMYLCASSLLGGEGRDTQYFGPGTRLTVL.

The V gene is TRBV11-2, the J gene TRBJ2-1; D might be TRBD1 (5 bases). The CDR3 is made up of 12 amino acids. Germline-derived CDR1 and CDR2 are SGHAT and FQNNGV. The V and J ends lost 3 bases and 8 bases respectively, with 8 bases between them. The DNA for the CDR3 is TGTGCCAGCAGCTTCCAGGGTTATGAGCAGTTCTTC. Amino acids: CASSFQGYEQFF.

The chain is built from TRBV19 and TRBJ1-3; D remains ambiguous. Germline V lookup: CDR1 LNHDA, CDR2 SQIVND (reference sequence). The CDR3 spans 13 residues. The V end was cut by 5 bases, the J end by 3 bases, with 8 bases between. The DNA of the CDR3 is TGTGCCAGTAGTCTCCTCCTTGGAAACACCATATATTTT. This encodes CASSLLLGNTIYF.

The chain carries TRBV9 and TRBJ2-1; D call uncertain. V was cut by 4 bases and J by 2 bases, with 13 bases left in between. The CDR3 covers 15 residues. Germline lookup yields CDR1 SGDLS and CDR2 YYNGEE. CDR3 coding DNA: TGTGCCAGCAGCACCCAGAAGGCTGCCTACAATGAGCAGTTCTTC. This encodes CASSTQKAAYNEQFF. The variable domain in full, with the rest retrieved from reference TRBV9 and TRBJ2-1, is DSGVTQTPKHLITATGQRVTLRCSPRSGDLSVYWYQQSLDQGLQFLIQYYNGEERAKGNILERFSAQQFPDLHSELNLSSLELGDSALYFCASSTQKAAYNEQFFGPGTRLTVL.

V and J are TRBV7-8 and TRBJ2-5; 9 nucleotides align to TRBD2. With 5 bases clipped from V and 5 bases from J, the junction kept 9 bases outside the gene matches. Germline assignment: CDR1 SGHVS and CDR2 FQNEAQ. This CDR3 region has 15 residues. CDR3 nucleotide sequence: TGTGCCAGCAGCATGATAGCGGGAGAGGGGGAGACCCAGTACTTC. It yields the protein CASSMIAGEGETQYF.

V usage is TRBV12-5 and J usage is TRBJ1-2, with D possibly matching TRBD1 (5 bases). Germline CDR1 reads LGHNT; CDR2 reads FRNRAP. V lost 2 bases and J 7 bases, leaving 8 bases between the germline ends. The length of the CDR3 is 12 residues. DNA for the CDR3: TGTGCTAGTGGTTTGTTGGGGGTTGGCTACACCTTC. Amino acid sequence: CASGLLGVGYTF.

V is TRBV5-6 and J is TRBJ1-2; 11 bases match TRBD1. J lost 6 bases, V lost 3 bases, and 4 bases had no gene match. CDR1 SGHDT and CDR2 YYEEEE come from the germline V gene. This CDR3 has 14 residues. DNA for the CDR3: TGTGCCAGCAGCTCCCGGGACAGGGGGGATGGCTACACCTTC. Its protein is CASSSRDRGDGYTF.